This is a list of T cell receptor beta chains from one sample in a study of beta chain features in type 1 diabetes. Repertoires were generated with immunoSEQ multiplex PCR, while TCRdb's copy carries only in-frame clones and drops some. The sample holds about 410,000 clones; 14% are singletons and the top ten take roughly 0.038%. The sequenced sample consisted of naive CD4+ T cells from blood. The receptors were gathered from a young man in good health. The CDR3 runs from the conserved cysteine through the conserved F or W. The order of the fields is J gene, clone size, V gene, CDR3 length, CDR3 protein. Some rows mark clone size as missing; the rest say once, few, many or name a class of expanded clone.

J: TRBJ2-5
size: few
V: TRBV6-5
length: 14
CDR3: CASSSRGYQETQYF

J: TRBJ2-6
size: .
V: TRBV6-5
length: 14
CDR3: CASAEGYGANVLTF

J: TRBJ2-1
size: few
V: TRBV29-1
length: 14
CDR3: CSVVVLKAYNEQFF

J: TRBJ2-2
size: .
V: TRBV9
length: 13
CDR3: CASRGLNTGELFF

J: TRBJ2-5
size: .
V: TRBV9
length: 15
CDR3: CASSAHLGGQETQYF

J: TRBJ2-4
size: .
V: TRBV7-2
length: 14
CDR3: CASSTDRGRDIQYF

J: TRBJ2-3
size: few
V: TRBV29-1
length: 14
CDR3: CSVRQGYNTDTQYF

J: TRBJ2-5
size: .
V: TRBV5-4
length: 13
CDR3: CATSLEGRETQYF

J: TRBJ2-5
size: .
V: TRBV6-1
length: 13
CDR3: CASSDRSQETQYF

J: TRBJ2-1
size: .
V: TRBV7-7
length: 16
CDR3: CASSLGVGSSYNEQFF

J: TRBJ1-6
size: .
V: TRBV27
length: 19
CDR3: CASSLPLRVGLGRASPLHF

J: TRBJ2-5
size: .
V: TRBV9
length: 16
CDR3: CASSPGGSGADPTQYF

J: TRBJ2-1
size: many
V: TRBV14
length: 16
CDR3: CASSQRLAGVGNEQFF

J: TRBJ2-1
size: .
V: TRBV6-1
length: 13
CDR3: CASSEAQGTAQFF

J: TRBJ2-1
size: .
V: TRBV12-5
length: 14
CDR3: CASIGREVHNEQFF